Below, 18 T cell receptor beta chains from the same sample are listed, as sequenced in a study of blood T cells in healthy people across ages. With a J-beta primer mix and a sample-barcoded 5' primer, a second PCR ran about 7 to 12 cycles. TCRdb itself ran the 5' RACE reads through MiXCR, one entry per CDR3 protein. In the table there are around 900,000 distinct CDR3 sequences, 29% of which are singletons. Sequenced: blood. The receptors stem from a woman of 80 years or more in good health.

This clonotype was recorded many times. This CDR3 reads CASSLVPGTDTQYF. The CDR3 nucleotides are TGTGCCAGCAGCTTAGTTCCCGGGACAGATACGCAGTATTTT. This rearrangement joins TRBV7-6 to TRBJ2-3; no clear D. V was trimmed by 1 base and J by 3 bases, leaving 8 bases between them. The CDR3 consists of 14 residues. Germline-derived CDR1 and CDR2 are SGHVS and FNYEAQ.

This clonotype was recorded a few times. This chain links TRBV5-1 with TRBJ1-6; D remains ambiguous. Trimming removed 0 bases from V and 5 bases from J, with 12 bases in between. CDR3 size: 16 residues. Germline-derived CDR1 and CDR2 are SGHRS and YFSETQ. This CDR3 reads CASSLEFRENNSPLHF. Written as DNA, the CDR3 is TGCGCCAGCAGCTTGGAATTTAGGGAAAATAATTCACCCCTCCACTTT. The variable domain in full, with the rest retrieved from reference TRBV5-1 and TRBJ1-6, is KAGVTQTPRYLIKTRGQQVTLSCSPISGHRSVSWYQQTPGQGLQFLFEYFSETQRNKGNFPGRFSGRQFSNSRSEMNVSTLELGDSALYLCASSLEFRENNSPLHFGNGTRLTVT.

This clonotype was counted at least ten times. Mismatch with germline at one junction end may stem from a read error. The chain recombines TRBV7-9 with TRBJ1-6; perhaps TRBD1 as D (6 bases). This CDR3 spans 15 amino acids. Germline assignment: CDR1 SEHNR and CDR2 FQNEAQ (reference sequence). DNA of the CDR3: TGTGCCAGCAGCCCGGGACAAACCTACAATTCACCCCTCCACTTT. This codes for CASSPGQTYNSPLHF.

The chain is built from TRBV5-4 and TRBJ2-3; D possibly matches TRBD1 or TRBD2 (5 bases each). This CDR3 contains 15 residues. Germline lookup yields CDR1 SGHNT and CDR2 YYREEE (reference sequence). Trimming took off 5 bases at V and 4 bases at J, with 17 bases between the two ends. CDR3 nucleotides: TGTGCCAGCAGACAAGCCGGGACCCGCTCAGATACGCAGTATTTT. This translates into CASRQAGTRSDTQYF.

On this clonotype: A junction end diverges from the germline sequence, so it may reflect a read error. The chain recombines TRBV20-1 with TRBJ2-7, with 9 nucleotides matching TRBD1. This CDR3 spans 15 amino acids. Germline CDR1 DFQATT, CDR2 SNEGSKA (reference sequence). CDR3 bases: TGCAATGCTAGAAAGGGGGACAGGGCAGCCTACGAGCAGTACTTC. It is translated as CNARKGDRAAYEQYF.

The chain employs TRBV3-1 and TRBJ1-1; D uncertain. From germline, CDR1 is LGHDT and CDR2 YNNKEL (reference sequence). The germline V and J ends were trimmed by 1 base and 3 bases, with 15 bases remaining between them. The CDR3 spans 16 residues. CDR3 protein: CASSQAMGMLDTEAFF. The DNA for the CDR3 is TGTGCCAGCAGCCAAGCGATGGGGATGCTGGACACTGAAGCTTTCTTT.

This clonotype appeared many times. CDR3 nucleotides: TGTGCCACCAACCACCCTGACAAGGCCACTGAAGCTTTCTTT. This codes for CATNHPDKATEAFF. This sequence joins TRBV10-3 and TRBJ1-1, with unresolved D. V shed 10 bases and J shed 4 bases, with 19 bases lying between them. The CDR3 extends over 14 amino acids. Germline values: CDR1 ENHRY, CDR2 SYGVKD.

This chain uses TRBV6-1 with TRBJ1-5; D is unresolved. V was clipped by 0 bases and J by 6 bases, with 3 bases between them. Per germline, CDR1 MNHNS and CDR2 SASEGT. CDR3 length: 12 amino acids. This CDR3 reads CASSEASQPQHF. The CDR3, as DNA: TGTGCCAGCAGTGAAGCGAGTCAGCCCCAGCATTTT.

In regard to this clonotype: Since a much larger clone is just one base distant, this may be a read error. The CDR3 region has the DNA TGCGCCGGCAGCTCCGGGACTAGCGGGGGGGCCGGGACCCAGTACTTC. It codes for CAGSSGTSGGAGTQYF. V usage is TRBV4-1 and J usage is TRBJ2-7, with 16 bases lining up with TRBD2. TRBJ2-5 matches the DNA end more closely, so the J call is doubtful. CDR1 MGHRA and CDR2 YSYEKL come from the germline V gene. This CDR3 contains 16 residues.

This rearrangement joins TRBV2 to TRBJ2-3; D could derive from TRBD1 or TRBD2 (5 bases each). This CDR3 contains 15 residues. Germline-derived CDR1 and CDR2 are SNHLY and FYNNEI. Trimming took off 6 bases at V and 0 bases at J, with 13 bases between the two ends. The CDR3 DNA follows: TGTGCCAGCAGGGCCGTCTGGGGGAGCACAGATACGCAGTATTTT. Translation: CASRAVWGSTDTQYF. Combining the CDR3 with reference TRBV2 and TRBJ2-3 gives the whole variable domain EPEVTQTPSHQVTQMGQEVILRCVPISNHLYFYWYRQILGQKVEFLVSFYNNEISEKSEIFDDQFSVERPDGSNFTLKIRSTKLEDSAMYFCASRAVWGSTDTQYFGPGTRLTVL.

The chain's CDR3 is CSAIADRERWNQPQHF. The CDR3 region has the DNA TGCAGTGCTATAGCCGACAGGGAACGATGGAATCAGCCCCAGCATTTT. The chain combines TRBV20-1 with TRBJ1-5; 7 bases agree with TRBD1. Germline CDR1 reads DFQATT; CDR2 reads SNEGSKA (reference sequence). J lost 4 bases, V lost 4 bases, and 13 bases had no gene match. This CDR3 has 16 residues.

The chain carries TRBV15 and TRBJ1-4, with D unclear. CDR1 is LNHNV and CDR2 is YYDKDF in the germline V gene (reference sequence). V was pared by 2 bases and J by 0 bases, with 7 bases between. The CDR3 totals 15 residues. CDR3 nucleotides: TGTGCCACCAGCAGAAGAGGGCCAACTAATGAAAAACTGTTTTTT. The encoded protein is CATSRRGPTNEKLFF. Looking up the rest from reference TRBV15 and TRBJ1-4 gives the full variable domain: DAMVIQNPRYQVTQFGKPVTLSCSQTLNHNVMYWYQQKSSQAPKLLFHYYDKDFNNEADTPDNFQSRRPNTSFCFLDIRSPGLGDTAMYLCATSRRGPTNEKLFFGSGTQLSVL.

About this clonotype itself: Since a much larger clone is just one base distant, this may be a read error. The CDR3 protein is CASSSGLGAVAYNSPLHF. The CDR3 DNA reads TGTGCCAGCAGTTCGGGACTGGGGGCAGTCGCCTATAATTCACCCCTCCACTTT. The gene calls are TRBV6-5 and TRBJ1-6; a possible D gene is TRBD1 (6 bases). CDR3 length: 18 residues. The V and J ends lost 4 bases and 2 bases respectively, with 18 bases between them. Per germline, CDR1 MNHEY and CDR2 SVGAGI.

V and J are TRBV7-9 and TRBJ2-2; tentatively, D is TRBD1 (6 bases). Deletions cut 5 bases from V and 6 bases from J, with 19 bases between. Germline V CDR1 and CDR2: SEHNR, FQNEAQ (reference sequence). This CDR3 has 16 amino acids. CDR3 loop: CASSIPQGSGPGELFF. The CDR3 coding sequence is TGTGCCAGCAGCATACCACAGGGTTCGGGCCCCGGGGAGCTGTTTTTT.

As DNA, the CDR3 is TGTGCCAGCAGTGTTCCTAACGGGGAGAAAGGGGGGGGAAACTATGGCTACACCTTC. Encoded protein: CASSVPNGEKGGGNYGYTF. This chain uses TRBV21-1 with TRBJ1-2; no DNA check was done on the table's D call, TRBD1. TRBV21-1 represents a pseudogene. The CDR3 extends over 19 amino acids.

This clonotype came up a few times. The chain uses TRBV14 and TRBJ1-4; possibly TRBD1 for D (5 bases). The length of the CDR3 is 15 residues. Per germline, CDR1 SGHDN and CDR2 FVKESK. V lost 1 base to trimming and J lost 7 bases, with 13 bases between them. The CDR3 loop reads CASSQVGVMSEKLFF. In nucleotides, the CDR3 is TGTGCCAGCAGCCAAGTAGGGGTCATGAGTGAAAAACTGTTTTTT.

This clonotype was observed once. The V gene is TRBV12-3 or TRBV12-4, the J gene TRBJ2-7; tentative D call: TRBD2 (6 bases). The V end lost 8 bases, the J end lost 0 bases, and 14 bases lay between the germline ends. The CDR3 is 14 amino acids. DNA of the CDR3: TGTGCCAGCCGCCTCGAGCGGGCCTCCTACGAGCAGTACTTC. Its translation is CASRLERASYEQYF.

This sequence joins TRBV7-9 and TRBJ2-3; 7 bases are shared with TRBD2. Germline V gene sequence: CDR1 SEHNR, CDR2 FQNEAQ (reference sequence). This CDR3 contains 18 residues. V lost 2 bases to trimming and J lost 4 bases; unmatched junction nucleotides: 15. CDR3 nucleotide sequence: TGTGCCAGCAGCTTAAGGATGGTTGCTAGCGGTGCTGCAGATACGCAGTATTTT. It yields the protein CASSLRMVASGAADTQYF.